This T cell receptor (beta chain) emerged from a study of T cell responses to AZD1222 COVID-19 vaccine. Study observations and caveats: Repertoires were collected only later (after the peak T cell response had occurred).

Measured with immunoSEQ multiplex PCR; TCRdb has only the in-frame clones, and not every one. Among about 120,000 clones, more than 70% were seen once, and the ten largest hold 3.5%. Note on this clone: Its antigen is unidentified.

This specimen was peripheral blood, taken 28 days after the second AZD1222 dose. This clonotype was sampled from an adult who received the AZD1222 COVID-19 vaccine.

For the CDR3, the DNA is TGTGCCAGCAGCCCCGGCGGGGGGTTGTACAATGAGCAGTTCTTC. It translates to CASSPGGGLYNEQFF. The chain has TRBV7-3 and TRBJ2-1, with 8 bases matching TRBD2. The CDR3 covers 15 residues. V shed 5 bases and J 4 bases; nucleotides not matched to a gene: 7. Germline values: CDR1 SGHTA, CDR2 FQGTGA.